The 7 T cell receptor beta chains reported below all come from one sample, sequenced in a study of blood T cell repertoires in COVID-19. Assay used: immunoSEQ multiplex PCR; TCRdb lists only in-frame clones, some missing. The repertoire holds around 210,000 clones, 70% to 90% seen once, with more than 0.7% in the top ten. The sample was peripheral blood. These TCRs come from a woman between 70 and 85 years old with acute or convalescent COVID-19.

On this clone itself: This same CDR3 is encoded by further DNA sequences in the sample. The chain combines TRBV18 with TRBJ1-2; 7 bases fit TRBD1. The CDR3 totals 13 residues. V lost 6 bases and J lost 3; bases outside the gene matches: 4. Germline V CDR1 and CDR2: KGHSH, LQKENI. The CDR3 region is CASSPGTDYGYTF. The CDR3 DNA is TGTGCCAGCTCCCCCGGGACAGACTATGGCTACACCTTC.

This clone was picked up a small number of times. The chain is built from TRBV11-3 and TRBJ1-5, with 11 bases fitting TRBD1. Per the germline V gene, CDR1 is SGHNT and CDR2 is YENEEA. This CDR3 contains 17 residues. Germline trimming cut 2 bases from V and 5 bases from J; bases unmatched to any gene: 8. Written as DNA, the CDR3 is TGTGCCAGCAGCTTAAGGAGGGACAGGGGGTTGGATCAGCCCCAGCATTTT. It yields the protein CASSLRRDRGLDQPQHF.

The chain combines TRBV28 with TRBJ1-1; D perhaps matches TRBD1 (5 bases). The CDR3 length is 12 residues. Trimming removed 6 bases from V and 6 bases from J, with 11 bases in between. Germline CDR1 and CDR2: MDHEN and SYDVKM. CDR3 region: CASRDRLAEAFF. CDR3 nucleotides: TGTGCCAGCAGAGACAGATTAGCTGAAGCTTTCTTT.

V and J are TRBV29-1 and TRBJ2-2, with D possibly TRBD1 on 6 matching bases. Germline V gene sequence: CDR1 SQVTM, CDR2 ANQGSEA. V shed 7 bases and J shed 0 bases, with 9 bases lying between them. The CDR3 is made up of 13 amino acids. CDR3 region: CSAGQTNTGELFF. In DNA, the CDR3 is TGCAGCGCCGGACAGACGAACACCGGGGAGCTGTTTTTT.

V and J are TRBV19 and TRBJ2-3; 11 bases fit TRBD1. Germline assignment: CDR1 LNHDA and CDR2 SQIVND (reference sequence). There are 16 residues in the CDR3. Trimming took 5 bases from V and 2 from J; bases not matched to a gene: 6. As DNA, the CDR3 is TGTGCCAGTAGTCCCCGGGACAGGGGGAACACAGATACGCAGTATTTT. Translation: CASSPRDRGNTDTQYF.

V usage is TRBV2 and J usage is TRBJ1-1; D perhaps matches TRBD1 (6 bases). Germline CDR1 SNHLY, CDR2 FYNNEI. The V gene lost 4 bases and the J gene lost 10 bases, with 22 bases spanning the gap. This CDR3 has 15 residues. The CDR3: CASSAVSGASMRAFF. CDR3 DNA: TGTGCCAGCAGTGCGGTGTCAGGGGCGAGTATGAGAGCTTTCTTT.

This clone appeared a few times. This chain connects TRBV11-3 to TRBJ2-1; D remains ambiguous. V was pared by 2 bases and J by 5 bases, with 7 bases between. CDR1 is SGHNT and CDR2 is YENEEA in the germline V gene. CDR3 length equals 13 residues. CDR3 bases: TGTGCCAGCAGCTTAACGCAGGACAATGAGCAGTTCTTC. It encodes CASSLTQDNEQFF.